Following are 19 T cell receptor beta chains from one sample sequenced in a study of Graves' ophthalmopathy and Graves' hyperthyroidism. Using RNA transcripts, the TCR beta CDR3 regions were amplified. Following a first-round RT-PCR that used HTBI primers, a second-round multiplex PCR was carried out. Each CDR3 protein gets one entry after TCRdb re-called the multiplex PCR reads with MiXCR. The table has approximately 700,000 distinct CDR3 sequences, 35% to 50% seen once. Input material: peripheral blood. Receptor source: an adult man with Graves' ophthalmopathy.

V and J are TRBV2 and TRBJ1-1; D remains unclear. CDR1 and CDR2 (germline): SNHLY, FYNNEI. Trimming took off 5 bases at V and 1 base at J, with 14 bases between the two ends. The CDR3 runs to 15 residues. CDR3 in DNA: TGTGCCAGCAGTTACTCGGCCGATCCGAACACTGAAGCTTTCTTT. Protein product: CASSYSADPNTEAFF.

This clonotype was detected only a few times. The chain carries TRBV7-3 and TRBJ2-5; a possible D gene is TRBD2 (5 bases). The V end was cut by 6 bases, the J end by 5 bases, with 19 bases between. CDR1 and CDR2 from the germline V gene are SGHTA and FQGTGA. The CDR3 runs to 15 residues. The CDR3 here is CASSSSGTSVETQYF. The CDR3 region has the DNA TGTGCCAGCAGTTCTTCCGGCACTAGTGTGGAGACCCAGTACTTC.

This clonotype has a handful of counts. V gene TRBV5-1 combines with J gene TRBJ1-1; TRBD1 matches at 7 bases. Germline CDR1 and CDR2: SGHRS and YFSETQ. The length of the CDR3 is 15 residues. V was clipped by 2 bases and J by 0 bases; unmatched bases: 4. The CDR3 is CASSFSGTVNTEAFF. The CDR3 DNA reads TGCGCCAGCAGCTTTTCAGGGACAGTGAACACTGAAGCTTTCTTT. Full variable domain (remainder filled in from reference TRBV5-1 and TRBJ1-1): KAGVTQTPRYLIKTRGQQVTLSCSPISGHRSVSWYQQTPGQGLQFLFEYFSETQRNKGNFPGRFSGRQFSNSRSEMNVSTLELGDSALYLCASSFSGTVNTEAFFGQGTRLTVV.

This clonotype was picked up many times. The chain combines TRBV7-9 with TRBJ2-7, with 8 positions matching TRBD1. V dropped 10 bases and J dropped 6; count of bases not matched to a gene: 11. Germline V lookup: CDR1 SEHNR, CDR2 FQNEAQ (reference sequence). The CDR3 extends over 13 amino acids. The chain's CDR3 is CAILDRAEGEQYF. The CDR3 DNA reads as TGTGCCATCCTGGACAGGGCGGAGGGCGAGCAGTACTTC.

This chain joins TRBV7-9 and TRBJ1-3; tentative D call: TRBD1 (6 bases). V lost 0 bases and J 4 bases, leaving 16 bases between the germline ends. The CDR3 contains 17 residues. Germline V gene lookup returns CDR1 SEHNR and CDR2 FQNEAQ (reference sequence). The CDR3 loop reads CASSLARGATYGNTIYF. Written as DNA, the CDR3 is TGTGCCAGCAGCTTAGCGCGGGGGGCTACGTACGGAAACACCATATATTTT.

This clonotype was found many times. V gene TRBV2 combines with J gene TRBJ1-1; no clear D. This CDR3 has 13 residues. V was shortened by 11 bases and J by 4 bases, with 17 bases between the two germline ends. Germline lookup yields CDR1 SNHLY and CDR2 FYNNEI. The CDR3 DNA follows: TGTGCCGCGGCCCGGGTGGGTCTCACTGAAGCTTTCTTT. Its translation is CAAARVGLTEAFF.

The chain carries TRBV19 and TRBJ2-3; D uncertain. From germline, CDR1 is LNHDA and CDR2 SQIVND (reference sequence). The CDR3 totals 13 residues. Trimming removed 5 bases at V and 5 bases at J, with 11 bases between. The CDR3 loop is CASSPDKGDTQYF. In DNA form, the CDR3 reads TGTGCCAGTAGTCCCGACAAGGGAGATACGCAGTATTTT. Together with reference TRBV19 and TRBJ2-3, the CDR3 gives the full variable domain: DGGITQSPKYLFRKEGQNVTLSCEQNLNHDAMYWYRQDPGQGLRLIYYSQIVNDFQKGDIAEGYSVSREKKESFPLTVTSAQKNPTAFYLCASSPDKGDTQYFGPGTRLTVL.

The table lists this clonotype with many counts. The CDR3 is CASRGTGSSNEKLFF. In DNA form, the CDR3 reads TGCGCCAGCAGAGGGACAGGGTCGTCTAATGAAAAACTGTTTTTT. The gene calls are TRBV10-2 and TRBJ1-4; 9 bases are a match to TRBD1. The CDR3 contains 15 residues. Germline V gives CDR1 WSHSY, CDR2 SAAADI. V lost 6 bases, J lost 3 bases, and 5 bases stayed unmatched.

This clonotype was found many times. CDR3 loop: CASSLTGDTGELFF. DNA for the CDR3: TGTGCCAGCAGCTTGACAGGTGACACCGGGGAGCTGTTTTTT. The chain is built from TRBV7-3 and TRBJ2-2; a weak D match, TRBD1 (6 bases). This CDR3 has 14 residues. V lost 3 bases and J 3 bases, leaving 8 bases between the germline ends. Germline V gives CDR1 SGHTA, CDR2 FQGTGA. The full variable domain, completed using reference TRBV7-3 and TRBJ2-2, is GAGVSQTPSNKVTEKGKYVELRCDPISGHTALYWYRQSLGQGPEFLIYFQGTGAADDSGLPNDRFFAVRPEGSVSTLKIQRTERGDSAVYLCASSLTGDTGELFFGEGSRLTVL.

This clonotype has a handful of counts. The chain links TRBV6-6 to TRBJ1-3; D possibly corresponds to TRBD1 (6 bases). The germline CDR1 and CDR2 sequences are MNHNY and SVGAGI (reference sequence). This CDR3 comprises 16 residues. V was shortened by 4 bases and J by 1 base, with 14 bases between the two germline ends. The CDR3 coding sequence is TGTGCCAGCAGTTTAACCGGTGGACAGTCTGGAAACACCATATATTTT. Protein sequence: CASSLTGGQSGNTIYF.

The gene calls are TRBV10-3 and TRBJ2-7; D unclear. V was trimmed by 0 bases and J by 3 bases, leaving 9 bases between them. Germline V gives CDR1 ENHRY, CDR2 SYGVKD. The CDR3 is 14 residues long. The CDR3 DNA sequence: TGTGCCATCAGTGAGTCCGCCTCTGGCTACGAGCAGTACTTC. Translating gives CAISESASGYEQYF.

This sequence joins TRBV12-3 or TRBV12-4 and TRBJ1-1; possibly TRBD1 for D (5 bases). The V end was cut by 3 bases, the J end by 11 bases, with 16 bases between. The CDR3 has 13 residues. DNA for the CDR3: TGTGCCAGCAGTTTGGGGGGTTCCCGCCTGGCTTTCTTT. It translates to CASSLGGSRLAFF.

This clonotype has a handful of counts. V and J are TRBV3-1 and TRBJ1-1, with a possible D match to TRBD1 (6 bases). This CDR3 spans 15 amino acids. V was shortened by 8 bases and J by 0 bases, with 16 bases between the two germline ends. In germline, CDR1 is LGHDT, CDR2 YNNKEL (reference sequence). The CDR3 region has the DNA TGTGCCAGCGTCATGGGGGGGGCCATGAACACTGAAGCTTTCTTT. It is translated as CASVMGGAMNTEAFF. The variable domain in full, completed from reference TRBV3-1 and TRBJ1-1, reads DTAVSQTPKYLVTQMGNDKSIKCEQNLGHDTMYWYKQDSKKFLKIMFSYNNKELIINETVPNRFSPKSPDKAHLNLHINSLELGDSAVYFCASVMGGAMNTEAFFGQGTRLTVV.

This clonotype was seen at least ten times. V gene TRBV10-3 combines with J gene TRBJ2-7, with TRBD2 matching 10 bases. The CDR3 has 16 residues. Trimming cost V 6 bases and J 9 bases; bases outside gene matches: 17. Germline V gives CDR1 ENHRY, CDR2 SYGVKD. In DNA, the CDR3 is TGTGCCATCAGGAGGGCAGCGGGAGGGCCCATTGGATTGCAGTACTTC. This encodes CAIRRAAGGPIGLQYF.

This sequence joins TRBV19 and TRBJ1-1; the D is unclear. V dropped 1 base and J dropped 5 bases, with 11 bases sitting between them. CDR3 size: 14 residues. From germline, CDR1 is LNHDA and CDR2 SQIVND (reference sequence). CDR3 region: CASSIVGETTEAFF. The CDR3 region has the DNA TGTGCCAGTAGTATAGTTGGGGAAACAACTGAAGCTTTCTTT.

In this sample, this clonotype turned up a few times. The chain links TRBV6-6 to TRBJ1-1; D gene ambiguous. The CDR3 extends over 13 amino acids. V was cut by 7 bases and J by 3 bases, with 12 bases left in between. Germline V gene lookup returns CDR1 MNHNY and CDR2 SVGAGI (reference sequence). In DNA, the CDR3 is TGTGCCAGCATACAACTTGGGGACACTGAAGCTTTCTTT. It is translated as CASIQLGDTEAFF.

With respect to this clonotype: The conserved phenylalanine or tryptophan normally closing the CDR3 is absent here, so this likely arose from a read error. It is unclear where the CDR3 begins or ends on the DNA, so no DNA is shown, and the CDR3 is as TCRdb lists it. The chain recombines TRBV29-1 with TRBJ2-2. Germline lookup yields CDR1 SQVTM and CDR2 ANQGSEA. The CDR3 region is 12 residues in length, termini included. The CDR3 loop is CSVDGNTGELVL.

The J gene is TRBJ1-6, the V gene TRBV9; TRBD1 matches 8 bases. Germline loops: CDR1 SGDLS, CDR2 YYNGEE. This CDR3 region has 15 residues. The V segment lost 4 bases and the J segment 6 bases; nucleotides outside the gene matches: 6. The CDR3: CASSQVDRGNSPLHF. In DNA, the CDR3 is TGTGCCAGCAGCCAAGTAGACAGGGGTAATTCACCCCTCCACTTT.

Regarding this clonotype: This sequence may be a read error, since a much larger clone differs from it by one base. Likely a read error: the CDR3 ends without its conserved phenylalanine or tryptophan. J is TRBJ2-7 and V is TRBV29-1; D is perhaps TRBD1 or TRBD2 (5 bases each). Looked up from germline, CDR1 is SQVTM and CDR2 is ANQGSEA. V lost 1 base and J lost 3, with 13 bases in between. The CDR3 spans 14 residues. CDR3 sequence (DNA): TGCAGCGTTGAAGGGGAAGGGGAGTTCTACGAGCAGTACCTC. Protein product: CSVEGEGEFYEQYL.